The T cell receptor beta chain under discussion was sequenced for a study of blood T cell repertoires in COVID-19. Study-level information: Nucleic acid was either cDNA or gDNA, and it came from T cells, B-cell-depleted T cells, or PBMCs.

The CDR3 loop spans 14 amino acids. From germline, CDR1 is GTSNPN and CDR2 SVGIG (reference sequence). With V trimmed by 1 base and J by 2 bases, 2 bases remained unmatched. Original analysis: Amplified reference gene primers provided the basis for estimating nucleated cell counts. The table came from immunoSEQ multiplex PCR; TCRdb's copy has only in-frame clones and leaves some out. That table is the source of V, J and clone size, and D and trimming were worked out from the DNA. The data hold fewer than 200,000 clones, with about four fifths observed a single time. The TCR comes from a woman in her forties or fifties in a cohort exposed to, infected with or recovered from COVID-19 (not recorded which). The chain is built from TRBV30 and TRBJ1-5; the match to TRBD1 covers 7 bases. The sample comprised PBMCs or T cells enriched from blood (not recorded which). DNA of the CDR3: TGTGCCTGGAGTGGACAGGGCGGCAATCAGCCCCAGCATTTT. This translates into CAWSGQGGNQPQHF.